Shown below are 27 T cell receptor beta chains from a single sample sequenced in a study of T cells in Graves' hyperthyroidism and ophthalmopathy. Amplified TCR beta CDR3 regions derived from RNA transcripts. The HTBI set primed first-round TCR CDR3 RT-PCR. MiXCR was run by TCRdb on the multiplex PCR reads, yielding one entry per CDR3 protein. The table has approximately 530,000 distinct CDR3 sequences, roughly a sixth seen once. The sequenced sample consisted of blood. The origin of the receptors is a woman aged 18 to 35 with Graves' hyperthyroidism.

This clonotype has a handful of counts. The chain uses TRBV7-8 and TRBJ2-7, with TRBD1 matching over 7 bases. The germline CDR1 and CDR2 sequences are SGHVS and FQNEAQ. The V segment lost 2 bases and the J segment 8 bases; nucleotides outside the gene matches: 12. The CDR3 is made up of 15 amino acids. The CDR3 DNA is TGTGCCAGCAGCTTAAAGGGACAGACCCTTGCCAAGCAGTACTTC. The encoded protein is CASSLKGQTLAKQYF.

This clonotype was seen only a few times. For the CDR3, the DNA is TGTGCTAGTGGTTTGGTACTTAAGTTCACAGGGCTTAACACTGAAGCTTTCTTT. This translates into CASGLVLKFTGLNTEAFF. V is TRBV12-5 and J is TRBJ1-1, with D possibly matching TRBD1 (6 bases). CDR3 size: 18 residues. CDR1 is LGHNT, CDR2 FRNRAP, per germline. The V end lost 0 bases, the J end lost 2 bases, and 19 bases lay between the germline ends.

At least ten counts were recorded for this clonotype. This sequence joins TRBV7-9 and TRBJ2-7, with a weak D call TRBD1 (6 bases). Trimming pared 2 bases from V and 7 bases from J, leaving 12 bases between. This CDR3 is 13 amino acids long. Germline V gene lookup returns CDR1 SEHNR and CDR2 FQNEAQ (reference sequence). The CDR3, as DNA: TGTGCCAGCAGCTTACCAGGGGCGGAAGAGCAGTACTTC. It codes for CASSLPGAEEQYF.

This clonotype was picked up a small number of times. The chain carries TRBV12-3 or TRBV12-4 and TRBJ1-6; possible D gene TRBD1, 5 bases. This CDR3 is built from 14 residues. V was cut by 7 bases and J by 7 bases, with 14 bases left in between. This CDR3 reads CASTSGGWNSPLHF. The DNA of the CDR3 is TGTGCCAGCACCTCGGGGGGGTGGAATTCACCCCTCCACTTT.

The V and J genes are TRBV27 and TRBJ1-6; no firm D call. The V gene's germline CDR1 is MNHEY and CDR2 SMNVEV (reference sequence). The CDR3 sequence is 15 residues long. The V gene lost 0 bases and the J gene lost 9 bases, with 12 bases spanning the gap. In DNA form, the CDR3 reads TGTGCCAGCAGTTTATCGAGGCCCGTCGGTTCACCCCTCCACTTT. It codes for CASSLSRPVGSPLHF.

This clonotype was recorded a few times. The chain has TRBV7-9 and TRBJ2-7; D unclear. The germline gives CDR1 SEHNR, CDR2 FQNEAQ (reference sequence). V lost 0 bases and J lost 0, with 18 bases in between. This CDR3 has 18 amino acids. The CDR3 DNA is TGTGCCAGCAGCTTAGCTCAAGAAGGTAGCTTGAGCTCCTACGAGCAGTACTTC. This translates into CASSLAQEGSLSSYEQYF.

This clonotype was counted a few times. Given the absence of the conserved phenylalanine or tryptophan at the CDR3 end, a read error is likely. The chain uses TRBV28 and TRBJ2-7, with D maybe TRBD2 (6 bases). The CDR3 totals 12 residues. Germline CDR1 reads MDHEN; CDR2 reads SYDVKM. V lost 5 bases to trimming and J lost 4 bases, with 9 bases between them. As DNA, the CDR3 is TGTGCCAGCAGTCTCCTAGCGTACGAGCAGTACCTC. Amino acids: CASSLLAYEQYL.

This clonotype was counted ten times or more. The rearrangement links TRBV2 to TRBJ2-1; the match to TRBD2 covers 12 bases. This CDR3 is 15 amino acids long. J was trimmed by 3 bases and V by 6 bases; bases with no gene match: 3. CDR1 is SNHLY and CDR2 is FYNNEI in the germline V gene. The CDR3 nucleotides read TGTGCCAGCAGCATACTAGCGGGAGGCTACAATGAGCAGTTCTTC. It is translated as CASSILAGGYNEQFF.

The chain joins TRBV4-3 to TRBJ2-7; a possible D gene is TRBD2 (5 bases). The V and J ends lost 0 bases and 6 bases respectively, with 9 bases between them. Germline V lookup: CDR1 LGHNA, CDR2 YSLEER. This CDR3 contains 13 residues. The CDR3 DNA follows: TGCGCCAGCAGCCAAGAGGAGCGGACCGAGCAGTACTTC. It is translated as CASSQEERTEQYF.

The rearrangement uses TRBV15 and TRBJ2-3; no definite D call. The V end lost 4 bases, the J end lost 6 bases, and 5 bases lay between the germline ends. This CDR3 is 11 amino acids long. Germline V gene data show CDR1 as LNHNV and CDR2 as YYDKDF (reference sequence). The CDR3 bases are TGTGCCACCAGCAAGGAGGATACGCAGTATTTT. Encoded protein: CATSKEDTQYF. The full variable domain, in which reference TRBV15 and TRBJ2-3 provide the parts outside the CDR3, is DAMVIQNPRYQVTQFGKPVTLSCSQTLNHNVMYWYQQKSSQAPKLLFHYYDKDFNNEADTPDNFQSRRPNTSFCFLDIRSPGLGDTAMYLCATSKEDTQYFGPGTRLTVL.

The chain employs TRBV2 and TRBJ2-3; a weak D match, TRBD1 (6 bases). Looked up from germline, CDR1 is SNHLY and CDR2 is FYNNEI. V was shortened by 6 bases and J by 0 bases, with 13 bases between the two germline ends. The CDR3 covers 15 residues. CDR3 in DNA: TGTGCCAGCAGCGGGACGGACAGTAGCACAGATACGCAGTATTTT. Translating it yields CASSGTDSSTDTQYF.

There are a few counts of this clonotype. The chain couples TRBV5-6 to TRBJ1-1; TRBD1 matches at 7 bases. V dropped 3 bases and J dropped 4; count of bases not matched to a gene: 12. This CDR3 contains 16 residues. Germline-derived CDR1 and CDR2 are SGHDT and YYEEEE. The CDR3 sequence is CASSSGASGGFTEAFF. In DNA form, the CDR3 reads TGTGCCAGCAGCTCGGGTGCGTCAGGGGGATTCACTGAAGCTTTCTTT. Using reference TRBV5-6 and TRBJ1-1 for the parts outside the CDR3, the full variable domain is DAGVTQSPTHLIKTRGQQVTLRCSPKSGHDTVSWYQQALGQGPQFIFQYYEEEERQRGNFPDRFSGHQFPNYSSELNVNALLLGDSALYLCASSSGASGGFTEAFFGQGTRLTVV.

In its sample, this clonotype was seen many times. The CDR3 DNA follows: TGTGCCAGCAGTTATGGTCCCACCTACGAGCAGTACTTC. Translating it yields CASSYGPTYEQYF. The V call is TRBV6-1, the J call TRBJ2-7; D is unresolved. This CDR3 has 13 amino acids. The germline gives CDR1 MNHNS, CDR2 SASEGT. V was pared by 5 bases and J by 2 bases, with 10 bases between.

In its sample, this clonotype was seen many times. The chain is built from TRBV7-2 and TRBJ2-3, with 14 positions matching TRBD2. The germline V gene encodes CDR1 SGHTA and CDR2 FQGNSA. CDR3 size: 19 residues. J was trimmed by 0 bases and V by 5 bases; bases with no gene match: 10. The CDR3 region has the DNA TGTGCCAGCAGCAAGGGACTAGCGGGGGATCCCTTAAGCACAGATACGCAGTATTTT. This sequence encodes CASSKGLAGDPLSTDTQYF.

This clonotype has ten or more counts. The CDR3 loop is CATSRDSQPVPLHF. Written as DNA, the CDR3 is TGTGCCACCTCGAGGGACAGCCAACCGGTACCCCTCCACTTT. The V and J genes are TRBV2 and TRBJ1-6; 7 nucleotides align to TRBD1. V lost 10 bases and J lost 12; bases outside the gene matches: 15. Germline CDR1 and CDR2: SNHLY and FYNNEI. CDR3 length: 14 amino acids.

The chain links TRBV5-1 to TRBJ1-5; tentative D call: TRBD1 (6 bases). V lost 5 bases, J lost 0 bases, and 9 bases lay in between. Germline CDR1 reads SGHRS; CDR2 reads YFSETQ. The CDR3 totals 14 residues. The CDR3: CASRRGPSNQPQHF. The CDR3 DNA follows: TGCGCCAGCAGGCGGGGGCCTAGCAATCAGCCCCAGCATTTT.

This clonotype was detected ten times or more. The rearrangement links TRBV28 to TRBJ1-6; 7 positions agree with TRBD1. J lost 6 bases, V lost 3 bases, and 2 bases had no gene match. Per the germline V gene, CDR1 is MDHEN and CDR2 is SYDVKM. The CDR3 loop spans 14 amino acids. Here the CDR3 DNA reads TGTGCCAGCAGTTTTGGGACAGTTAATTCACCCCTCCACTTT. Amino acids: CASSFGTVNSPLHF.

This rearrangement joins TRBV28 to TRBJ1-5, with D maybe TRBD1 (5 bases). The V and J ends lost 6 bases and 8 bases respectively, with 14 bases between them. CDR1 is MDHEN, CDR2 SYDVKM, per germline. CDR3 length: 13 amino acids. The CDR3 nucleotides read TGTGCCAGCAGGGGGGGGAAGGGAAAGCCCCAGCATTTT. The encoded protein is CASRGGKGKPQHF.

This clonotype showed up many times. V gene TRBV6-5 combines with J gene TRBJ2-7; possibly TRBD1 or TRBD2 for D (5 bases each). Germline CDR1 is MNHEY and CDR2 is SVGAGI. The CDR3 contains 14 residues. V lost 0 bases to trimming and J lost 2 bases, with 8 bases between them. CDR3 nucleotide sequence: TGTGCCAGCAGTTACTCGCTGGGGGCCTACGAGCAGTACTTC. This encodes CASSYSLGAYEQYF.

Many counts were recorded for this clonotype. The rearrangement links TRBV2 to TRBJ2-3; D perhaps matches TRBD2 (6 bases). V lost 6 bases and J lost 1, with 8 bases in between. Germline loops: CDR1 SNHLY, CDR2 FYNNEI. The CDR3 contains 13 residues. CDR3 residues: CASRTRGTDTQYF. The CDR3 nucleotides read TGTGCCAGCAGGACTAGAGGCACAGATACGCAGTATTTT.

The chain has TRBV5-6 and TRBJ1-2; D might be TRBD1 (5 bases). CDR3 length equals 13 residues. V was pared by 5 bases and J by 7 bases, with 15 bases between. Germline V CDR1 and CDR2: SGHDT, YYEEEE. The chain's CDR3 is CASRLGRATGYTF. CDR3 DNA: TGTGCCAGCAGACTGGGCAGGGCTACTGGCTACACCTTC.

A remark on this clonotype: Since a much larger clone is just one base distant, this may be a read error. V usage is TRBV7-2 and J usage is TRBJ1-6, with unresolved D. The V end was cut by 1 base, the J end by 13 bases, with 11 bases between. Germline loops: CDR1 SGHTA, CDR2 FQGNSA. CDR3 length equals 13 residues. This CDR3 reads CASSLGRAQPLHF. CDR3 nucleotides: TGTGCCAGCAGCTTAGGCCGGGCGCAGCCCCTCCACTTT.

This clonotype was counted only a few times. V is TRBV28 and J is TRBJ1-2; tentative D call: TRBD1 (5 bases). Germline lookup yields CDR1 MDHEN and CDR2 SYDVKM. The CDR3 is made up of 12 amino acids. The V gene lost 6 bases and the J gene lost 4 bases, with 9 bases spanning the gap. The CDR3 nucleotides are TGTGCCAGCAGGACGAGGGGCTATGGCTACACCTTC. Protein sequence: CASRTRGYGYTF.

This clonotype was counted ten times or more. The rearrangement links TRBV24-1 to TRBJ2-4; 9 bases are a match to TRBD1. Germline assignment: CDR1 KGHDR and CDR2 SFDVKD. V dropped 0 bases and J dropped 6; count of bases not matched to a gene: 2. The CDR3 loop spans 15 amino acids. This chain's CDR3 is CATSDLRTGANIQYF. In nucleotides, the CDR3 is TGTGCCACCAGTGATTTGAGGACAGGGGCAAACATTCAGTACTTC.

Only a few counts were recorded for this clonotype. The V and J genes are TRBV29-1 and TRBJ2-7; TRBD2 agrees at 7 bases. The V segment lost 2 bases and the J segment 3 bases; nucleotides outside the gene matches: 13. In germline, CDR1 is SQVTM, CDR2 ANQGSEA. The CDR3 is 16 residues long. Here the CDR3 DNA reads TGCAGCGTTGAACCTCTGGGGCTAGCGGATAACTACGAGCAGTACTTC. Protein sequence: CSVEPLGLADNYEQYF.

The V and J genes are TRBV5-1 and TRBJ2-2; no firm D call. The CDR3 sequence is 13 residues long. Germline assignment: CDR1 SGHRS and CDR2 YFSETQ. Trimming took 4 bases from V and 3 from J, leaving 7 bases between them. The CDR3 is CASSHTDTGELFF. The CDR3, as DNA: TGCGCCAGCAGCCACACCGACACCGGGGAGCTGTTTTTT. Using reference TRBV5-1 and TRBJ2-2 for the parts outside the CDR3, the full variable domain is KAGVTQTPRYLIKTRGQQVTLSCSPISGHRSVSWYQQTPGQGLQFLFEYFSETQRNKGNFPGRFSGRQFSNSRSEMNVSTLELGDSALYLCASSHTDTGELFFGEGSRLTVL.

This CDR3 reads CASSPIAGGFKNIQYF. The CDR3 region has the DNA TGTGCCAGCAGCCCAATAGCGGGAGGGTTCAAAAACATTCAGTACTTC. The J gene is TRBJ2-4, the V gene TRBV7-2, with 11 bases matching TRBD2. The length of the CDR3 is 16 residues. Trimming cost V 5 bases and J 3 bases; bases outside gene matches: 6. In germline, CDR1 is SGHTA, CDR2 FQGNSA.